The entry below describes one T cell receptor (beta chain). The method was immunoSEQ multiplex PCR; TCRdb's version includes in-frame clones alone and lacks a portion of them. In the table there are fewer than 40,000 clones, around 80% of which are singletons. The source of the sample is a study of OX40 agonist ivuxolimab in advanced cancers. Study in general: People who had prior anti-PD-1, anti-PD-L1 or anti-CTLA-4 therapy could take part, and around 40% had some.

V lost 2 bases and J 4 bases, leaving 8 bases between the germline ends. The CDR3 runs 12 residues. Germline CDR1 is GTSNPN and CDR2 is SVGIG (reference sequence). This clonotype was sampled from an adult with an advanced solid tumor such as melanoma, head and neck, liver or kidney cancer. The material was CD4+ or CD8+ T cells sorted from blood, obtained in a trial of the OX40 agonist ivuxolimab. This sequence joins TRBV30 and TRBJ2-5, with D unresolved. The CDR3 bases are TGTGCCTGGAGTCGCGGAATAGAGACCCAGTACTTC. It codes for CAWSRGIETQYF.